What follows are 25 T cell receptor beta chains derived from one specimen sequenced in a study of blood T cell repertoires in COVID-19. The table came from immunoSEQ multiplex PCR; TCRdb's copy has only in-frame clones and leaves some out. This repertoire shows some 43,000 clones, around 90% found once; its top ten account for about 16%. The sample comprised peripheral blood. Receptors were obtained from a man aged 60 to 75 with active COVID-19.

The J gene is TRBJ1-2, the V gene TRBV3-1 (or the pseudogene TRBV3-2); tentatively, D is TRBD1 (6 bases). Germline assignment: CDR1 LGHDT and CDR2 YNNKEL (reference sequence). V gave up 6 bases and J gave up 10 bases, with 12 bases separating them. This CDR3 contains 11 residues. The CDR3 here is CASRSGHLYTF. Here the CDR3 DNA reads TGTGCCAGCAGATCGGGACACCTCTACACCTTC.

V usage is TRBV5-1 and J usage is TRBJ2-3; 7 bases are shared with TRBD2. Germline V gives CDR1 SGHRS, CDR2 YFSETQ. The CDR3 contains 15 residues. Trimming removed 4 bases from V and 8 bases from J; junction bases left unmatched: 13. The CDR3 DNA reads TGCGCCAGCAGCAAAGGGAGGGATACCGACTCTACGCAGTATTTT. This encodes CASSKGRDTDSTQYF.

The count of this clone is one. The rearrangement links TRBV9 to TRBJ2-7, with D perhaps matching TRBD1 (6 bases). Trimming cost V 4 bases and J 6 bases, with 14 bases left between them. The CDR3 runs 13 residues. The germline CDR1 and CDR2 sequences are SGDLS and YYNGEE. As DNA, the CDR3 is TGTGCCAGCAGCCAAGACAGGACCAGCGAGCAGTACTTC. This gives the protein CASSQDRTSEQYF.

Only a few counts were recorded for this clone. The J gene is TRBJ1-1, the V gene TRBV7-9; D may be TRBD1 (5 bases). Germline V lookup: CDR1 SEHNR, CDR2 FQNEAQ (reference sequence). This CDR3 is 11 amino acids long. V shed 5 bases and J shed 7 bases, with 8 bases lying between them. CDR3 nucleotide sequence: TGTGCCAGCAGCCAGGGTTTTGAAGCTTTCTTT. Its translation is CASSQGFEAFF.

The V call is TRBV5-1, the J call TRBJ2-5; 7 bases align to TRBD1. V trimming: 0 bases; J trimming: 5 bases; junction bases outside the gene matches: 7. CDR3 size: 15 residues. The germline gives CDR1 SGHRS, CDR2 YFSETQ. In DNA, the CDR3 is TGCGCCAGCAGCTTGGCCCCCGGGACAGTCGAGACCCAGTACTTC. This translates into CASSLAPGTVETQYF.

CDR3: CASSQESKLGTGFTDTQYF. The CDR3, as DNA: TGTGCCAGCAGCCAAGAATCTAAGCTCGGGACAGGCTTCACAGATACGCAGTATTTT. This rearrangement joins TRBV4-2 to TRBJ2-3, with 8 bases lining up with TRBD1. In germline, CDR1 is LGHNA, CDR2 YNFKEQ. This CDR3 contains 19 residues. V was clipped by 0 bases and J by 2 bases; unmatched bases: 13.

As to this clone: The junction departs from the called germline gene at one end, perhaps through a read error. CDR3: CASSIGGTGTPYF. In nucleotides, the CDR3 is TGTGCCAGTAGTATAGGGGGGACAGGGACCCCGTACTTC. This rearrangement joins TRBV19 to TRBJ2-5; 9 bases are shared with TRBD1. CDR1 and CDR2 (germline): LNHDA, SQIVND (reference sequence). This CDR3 comprises 13 residues.

The chain employs TRBV19 and TRBJ1-6; D is undetermined. V lost 1 base and J 3 bases, leaving 10 bases between the germline ends. CDR1 is LNHDA and CDR2 is SQIVND in the germline V gene (reference sequence). The CDR3 sequence is 16 residues long. CDR3 loop: CASSIGSPYYNSPLHF. For the CDR3, the DNA is TGTGCCAGTAGTATAGGTAGTCCCTACTATAATTCACCCCTCCACTTT.

This clone occurred once. V and J are TRBV6-1 and TRBJ1-2; a weak D match, TRBD1 (6 bases). The CDR3 runs to 13 residues. V dropped 2 bases and J dropped 3 bases, with 7 bases sitting between them. Germline V CDR1 and CDR2: MNHNS, SASEGT. This CDR3 is CASSERTDYGYTF. As DNA, the CDR3 is TGTGCCAGCAGTGAAAGGACAGACTATGGCTACACCTTC.

Many counts were recorded for this clone. The rearrangement links TRBV11-1 to TRBJ2-7, with 7 positions matching TRBD2. J was trimmed by 6 bases and V by 4 bases; bases with no gene match: 6. This CDR3 region has 13 residues. In germline, CDR1 is SGHAT, CDR2 FQDESV (reference sequence). This chain's CDR3 is CASSSGRNGEQYF. The CDR3 DNA reads as TGTGCCAGCAGCTCCGGGAGGAACGGCGAGCAGTACTTC. The entire variable domain, with the rest obtained from reference TRBV11-1 and TRBJ2-7, is as follows: EAEVAQSPRYKITEKSQAVAFWCDPISGHATLYWYRQILGQGPELLVQFQDESVVDDSQLPKDRFSAERLKGVDSTLKIQPAELGDSAMYLCASSSGRNGEQYFGPGTRLTVT.

This clone was counted a single time. This rearrangement joins TRBV7-2 to TRBJ2-3; possibly TRBD2 for D (5 bases). This CDR3 has 14 amino acids. The germline CDR1 and CDR2 sequences are SGHTA and FQGNSA. V shed 5 bases and J shed 5 bases, with 14 bases lying between them. The CDR3 sequence: CASSHEGLQDTQYF. CDR3 sequence (DNA): TGTGCCAGCAGCCATGAGGGCCTACAAGATACGCAGTATTTT.

The chain carries TRBV7-3 and TRBJ2-1; 9 bases are shared with TRBD1. Germline V CDR1 and CDR2: SGHTA, FQGTGA. This CDR3 contains 17 residues. Unmatched junction bases numbered 15, after V lost 0 bases and J lost 12 bases. The CDR3: CASSLTLGTGGQGVQFF. The CDR3 coding sequence is TGTGCCAGCAGCTTAACGTTGGGTACAGGGGGCCAAGGCGTGCAGTTCTTC. Based on the CDR3 plus reference TRBV7-3 and TRBJ2-1, the full variable domain is GAGVSQTPSNKVTEKGKYVELRCDPISGHTALYWYRQSLGQGPEFLIYFQGTGAADDSGLPNDRFFAVRPEGSVSTLKIQRTERGDSAVYLCASSLTLGTGGQGVQFFGPGTRLTVL.

This clone has just a few counts. The chain uses TRBV7-9 and TRBJ2-5, with D perhaps matching TRBD1 (5 bases). There are 14 residues in the CDR3. Germline V gives CDR1 SEHNR, CDR2 FQNEAQ (reference sequence). The germline V and J ends were trimmed by 5 bases and 0 bases, with 10 bases remaining between them. The CDR3 loop reads CASSPSRDQETQYF. CDR3 nucleotide sequence: TGTGCCAGCAGCCCCAGCAGGGACCAAGAGACCCAGTACTTC.

This chain uses TRBV5-6 with TRBJ1-5; a weak D match, TRBD1 (6 bases). Germline CDR1 SGHDT, CDR2 YYEEEE. This CDR3 has 15 residues. V was shortened by 4 bases and J by 5 bases, with 16 bases between the two germline ends. The CDR3 reads CASSPGHSSDQPQHF. The DNA for the CDR3 is TGTGCCAGCAGCCCGGGACATAGCTCGGATCAGCCCCAGCATTTT.

The rearrangement joins TRBV30 to TRBJ1-2; D is possibly TRBD1 (6 bases). With 2 bases removed from V and 0 bases from J, the gap between germline ends came to 10 bases. The germline gives CDR1 GTSNPN, CDR2 SVGIG (reference sequence). This CDR3 contains 14 residues. CDR3 residues: CAWSRTDANYGYTF. The CDR3 DNA reads as TGTGCCTGGAGTCGGACAGACGCTAACTATGGCTACACCTTC.

V and J are TRBV2 and TRBJ1-2; TRBD1 agrees at 8 bases. This CDR3 has 14 amino acids. Germline values: CDR1 SNHLY, CDR2 FYNNEI. The ends lost 5 bases at V and 5 bases at J; junction bases unmatched: 7. CDR3 region: CASSRTGKGYGYTF. The DNA of the CDR3 is TGTGCCAGCAGTCGGACAGGGAAGGGGTATGGCTACACCTTC. The entire variable domain, with the rest obtained from reference TRBV2 and TRBJ1-2, is as follows: EPEVTQTPSHQVTQMGQEVILRCVPISNHLYFYWYRQILGQKVEFLVSFYNNEISEKSEIFDDQFSVERPDGSNFTLKIRSTKLEDSAMYFCASSRTGKGYGYTFGSGTRLTVV.

The V call is TRBV19, the J call TRBJ1-5; TRBD1 matches 7 bases. In germline, CDR1 is LNHDA, CDR2 SQIVND (reference sequence). The CDR3 spans 15 residues. V lost 3 bases to trimming and J lost 7 bases; unmatched junction nucleotides: 9. This CDR3 is CASSIGQGGGQPQHF. CDR3 coding DNA: TGTGCCAGTAGTATCGGGCAGGGGGGCGGGCAGCCCCAGCATTTT. The full variable domain, in which reference TRBV19 and TRBJ1-5 provide the parts outside the CDR3, is DGGITQSPKYLFRKEGQNVTLSCEQNLNHDAMYWYRQDPGQGLRLIYYSQIVNDFQKGDIAEGYSVSREKKESFPLTVTSAQKNPTAFYLCASSIGQGGGQPQHFGDGTRLSIL.

The chain links TRBV4-1 to TRBJ2-2; TRBD1 agrees at 12 bases. The V gene end was trimmed by 3 bases and the J gene end by 6 bases; junction bases not matched to a gene: 11. The CDR3 consists of 18 residues. Germline lookup yields CDR1 MGHRA and CDR2 YSYEKL. The CDR3 DNA is TGCGCCAGCAGCCATCGCGGGACAGGGGGCTTTCAGGCCGGGGAGCTGTTTTTT. Its protein is CASSHRGTGGFQAGELFF.

The chain is built from TRBV28 and TRBJ1-1; 7 nucleotides align to TRBD1. The length of the CDR3 is 14 residues. V gave up 4 bases and J gave up 1 base; unmatched junction bases: 3. CDR1 MDHEN and CDR2 SYDVKM come from the germline V gene. DNA for the CDR3: TGTGCCAGCAGTTCGACAGGGTCGAACACTGAAGCTTTCTTT. It is translated as CASSSTGSNTEAFF.

The chain carries TRBV28 and TRBJ1-1; a weak D match, TRBD1 (5 bases). The germline gives CDR1 MDHEN, CDR2 SYDVKM. This CDR3 is built from 15 residues. V was pared by 1 base and J by 5 bases, with 14 bases between. CDR3 region: CASSLSRAGVTEAFF. The DNA of the CDR3 is TGTGCCAGCAGTTTATCCAGGGCGGGGGTAACTGAAGCTTTCTTT.

This chain joins TRBV9 and TRBJ1-4; 10 bases map to TRBD1. Per the germline V gene, CDR1 is SGDLS and CDR2 is YYNGEE. This CDR3 contains 16 residues. The trim removed 0 bases at V and 5 bases at J, leaving 4 bases unmatched. CDR3 sequence reads: CASSVGEGQGNEKLFF. The DNA for the CDR3 is TGTGCCAGCAGCGTAGGAGAGGGACAGGGGAATGAAAAACTGTTTTTT.

This rearrangement joins TRBV30 to TRBJ1-5, with 10 bases lining up with TRBD1. This CDR3 has 17 amino acids. After removal of 2 bases from V and 0 bases from J, the junction contained 7 bases not matched to a gene. Germline V gene data show CDR1 as GTSNPN and CDR2 as SVGIG (reference sequence). In DNA, the CDR3 is TGTGCCTGGAGTCGAAGGACAGGGGGGAATAGCAATCAGCCCCAGCATTTT. This codes for CAWSRRTGGNSNQPQHF.

The chain couples TRBV9 to TRBJ1-1; D is perhaps TRBD1 (5 bases). The V gene lost 3 bases and the J gene lost 1 base, with 16 bases spanning the gap. The CDR3 spans 16 residues. CDR1 and CDR2 from the germline V gene are SGDLS and YYNGEE. For the CDR3, the DNA is TGTGCCAGCAGCGCCGGTGGGGCTCTGGAGAACACTGAAGCTTTCTTT. Its protein product is CASSAGGALENTEAFF. Full variable domain (remainder filled in from reference TRBV9 and TRBJ1-1): DSGVTQTPKHLITATGQRVTLRCSPRSGDLSVYWYQQSLDQGLQFLIQYYNGEERAKGNILERFSAQQFPDLHSELNLSSLELGDSALYFCASSAGGALENTEAFFGQGTRLTVV.

The chain employs TRBV10-3 and TRBJ2-5, with 7 bases aligning to TRBD1. The V and J ends lost 5 bases and 1 base, in that order; junction bases with no gene match: 4. The germline V gene has CDR1 ENHRY and CDR2 SYGVKD. This CDR3 is 14 amino acids long. CDR3 in amino acids: CAISSAGGQETQYF. CDR3 nucleotides: TGTGCCATCAGTTCGGCAGGGGGCCAAGAGACCCAGTACTTC.

The rearrangement uses TRBV18 and TRBJ2-3; 10 nucleotides agree with TRBD1. Germline loops: CDR1 KGHSH, CDR2 LQKENI. V shed 1 base, J shed 1 base, and the junction held 8 bases outside the gene matches. The CDR3 has 18 residues. DNA of the CDR3: TGTGCCAGCTCACCACGGACAGGGGGGACGATCGGCACAGATACGCAGTATTTT. Amino acids: CASSPRTGGTIGTDTQYF.